These 30 T cell receptor beta chains were sequenced from one sample in a study of cytomegalovirus exposure and HLA in healthy donors. PCR was performed using 60 Vbeta and 13 Jbeta primers. Sequenced by immunoSEQ multiplex PCR; TCRdb stores in-frame clones only, minus some. The sample yields roughly 220,000 clones, 80% to 90% seen once. The sequenced sample was PBMCs. The receptors were sampled from a man aged 25 to 45 in good health and CMV-seronegative.

V is TRBV7-3 and J is TRBJ1-1; perhaps TRBD1 as D (5 bases). Germline V gene data show CDR1 as SGHTA and CDR2 as FQGTGA. Trimming cost V 5 bases and J 5 bases, with 15 bases left between them. The CDR3 runs to 14 residues. As DNA, the CDR3 is TGTGCCAGCAGCAGCGGCGGGGGGTGGACTGAAGCTTTCTTT. Translated: CASSSGGGWTEAFF.

The chain uses TRBV4-3 and TRBJ2-7; 9 bases align to TRBD1. The V gene end was trimmed by 0 bases and the J gene end by 5 bases; junction bases not matched to a gene: 14. CDR1 is LGHNA, CDR2 YSLEER, per germline. The CDR3 has 18 amino acids. The CDR3 protein is CASSQDRSGTGGINEQYF. CDR3 DNA: TGCGCCAGCAGCCAAGATCGGAGTGGCACAGGGGGCATAAACGAGCAGTACTTC.

The chain has TRBV2 and TRBJ1-1, with 8 bases matching TRBD1. Germline CDR1 reads SNHLY; CDR2 reads FYNNEI. V lost 6 bases, J lost 8 bases, and 8 bases stayed unmatched. This CDR3 comprises 13 residues. CDR3 bases: TGTGCCAGCAGCCTCAGGGGGCTCGCCGAAGCTTTCTTT. The encoded protein is CASSLRGLAEAFF.

This rearrangement joins TRBV19 to TRBJ2-3, with a weak D call TRBD2 (6 bases). The CDR3 sequence is 14 residues long. V lost 3 bases to trimming and J lost 4 bases, with 11 bases between them. Germline V gives CDR1 LNHDA, CDR2 SQIVND (reference sequence). CDR3 region: CASSMTGVPDTQYF. The CDR3 DNA reads TGTGCCAGTAGTATGACGGGGGTCCCAGATACGCAGTATTTT.

The V and J genes are TRBV27 and TRBJ2-3; 13 nucleotides line up with TRBD2. V was clipped by 5 bases and J by 2 bases; unmatched bases: 7. CDR1 MNHEY and CDR2 SMNVEV come from the germline V gene (reference sequence). This CDR3 comprises 17 residues. The CDR3 is CASSPGLAGVLTDTQYF. In nucleotides, the CDR3 is TGTGCCAGCAGTCCAGGACTAGCGGGGGTCCTCACAGATACGCAGTATTTT.

This clone was observed once. This sequence joins TRBV6-5 and TRBJ1-2; TRBD1 matches at 7 bases. The CDR3 totals 13 residues. The germline V gene encodes CDR1 MNHEY and CDR2 SVGAGI. Trimming removed 2 bases from V and 6 bases from J; junction bases left unmatched: 3. CDR3 amino acids: CASSYLGQNGYTF. The CDR3 DNA reads as TGTGCCAGCAGTTACCTGGGACAGAATGGCTACACCTTC.

Only one count was recorded for this clone. The J gene is TRBJ2-5, the V gene TRBV9; maybe TRBD2 (6 bases). This CDR3 is 14 amino acids long. Deletions cut 0 bases from V and 3 bases from J, with 9 bases between. Germline V gene sequence: CDR1 SGDLS, CDR2 YYNGEE. This CDR3 is CASSVGTGEETQYF. The CDR3 bases are TGTGCCAGCAGCGTAGGAACGGGGGAAGAGACCCAGTACTTC.

The chain couples TRBV7-3 to TRBJ2-5; D perhaps matches TRBD2 (5 bases). V was pared by 6 bases and J by 3 bases, with 20 bases between. Germline loops: CDR1 SGHTA, CDR2 FQGTGA. This CDR3 is built from 16 residues. CDR3 DNA: TGTGCCAGCAGTTTTCTAGGGAGAGGAGAGGAAGAGACCCAGTACTTC. It is translated as CASSFLGRGEEETQYF.

The V call is TRBV5-1, the J call TRBJ1-2; possibly TRBD1 for D (5 bases). The CDR3 extends over 16 amino acids. Trimming shortened V by 4 bases and J by 0 bases, and 16 bases separated the two germline ends. Germline V gene lookup returns CDR1 SGHRS and CDR2 YFSETQ. The CDR3 DNA sequence: TGCGCCAGCAGCCCCTTTGGCAGGGTTTCTAACTATGGCTACACCTTC. Encoded protein: CASSPFGRVSNYGYTF.

The genes are TRBV6-5 and TRBJ2-7; possible D gene TRBD1, 6 bases. Trimming shortened V by 2 bases and J by 1 base, and 9 bases separated the two germline ends. The germline V gene encodes CDR1 MNHEY and CDR2 SVGAGI. The CDR3 has 14 residues. The CDR3 is CASSYLQGSYEQYF. CDR3 nucleotide sequence: TGTGCCAGCAGTTACCTACAGGGTTCCTACGAGCAGTACTTC.

The chain has TRBV5-4 and TRBJ1-2; weak D call: TRBD1 (5 bases). V gave up 1 base and J gave up 1 base, with 20 bases separating them. CDR3 length: 18 amino acids. Germline V lookup: CDR1 SGHNT, CDR2 YYREEE (reference sequence). The CDR3 loop is CASSLSLGDLRSNYGYTF. The CDR3, as DNA: TGTGCCAGCAGCTTGTCACTAGGGGACTTACGGAGTAACTATGGCTACACCTTC.

V is TRBV5-1 and J is TRBJ1-6; unclear D gene. The V and J ends lost 7 bases and 10 bases respectively, with 15 bases between them. Germline assignment: CDR1 SGHRS and CDR2 YFSETQ. CDR3 length equals 13 residues. CDR3 amino acids: CASRPLPSSPLHF. DNA of the CDR3: TGCGCCAGCCGCCCCCTACCGAGCTCACCCCTCCACTTT.

This clone came up a few times. The chain has TRBV7-2 and TRBJ2-1; 8 nucleotides agree with TRBD2. Per germline, CDR1 SGHTA and CDR2 FQGNSA. V shed 3 bases, J shed 4 bases, and the junction held 2 bases outside the gene matches. CDR3 length: 14 amino acids. The CDR3 nucleotides are TGTGCCAGCAGCTTCCGCGGGGGGTACAATGAGCAGTTCTTC. Its translation is CASSFRGGYNEQFF.

This clone was picked up a small number of times. V usage is TRBV5-1 and J usage is TRBJ1-4; 7 bases fit TRBD1. V gave up 0 bases and J gave up 3 bases; unmatched junction bases: 2. This CDR3 spans 15 amino acids. CDR1 SGHRS and CDR2 YFSETQ come from the germline V gene. Written as DNA, the CDR3 is TGCGCCAGCAGCTTGGCGGGGACAGCTAATGAAAAACTGTTTTTT. Translated: CASSLAGTANEKLFF.

The V gene is TRBV6-6, the J gene TRBJ1-1; 8 bases fit TRBD1. The CDR3 loop spans 13 amino acids. Germline V gives CDR1 MNHNY, CDR2 SVGAGI (reference sequence). J was trimmed by 4 bases and V by 9 bases; bases with no gene match: 7. Written as DNA, the CDR3 is TGTGCCAGTCAAGACAGGGGAGCCACTGAAGCTTTCTTT. Translated: CASQDRGATEAFF.

The chain joins TRBV6-1 to TRBJ2-7; no clear D gene. There are 13 residues in the CDR3. Trimming removed 1 base at V and 6 bases at J, with 10 bases between. CDR1 and CDR2 from the germline V gene are MNHNS and SASEGT. The CDR3 nucleotides read TGTGCCAGCAGTGAAGGGAGCAGACGCGAGCAGTACTTC. Encoded protein: CASSEGSRREQYF.

This rearrangement joins TRBV5-4 to TRBJ2-7, with D unclear. Germline V gene lookup returns CDR1 SGHNT and CDR2 YYREEE (reference sequence). The CDR3 is made up of 12 amino acids. Trimming removed 4 bases from V and 4 bases from J, with 9 bases in between. CDR3 residues: CASSQSPYEQYF. CDR3 nucleotides: TGTGCCAGCAGCCAGTCCCCGTACGAGCAGTACTTC.

This clone was picked up one time. This chain uses TRBV19 with TRBJ2-1, with a possible D match to TRBD2 (6 bases). V gave up 5 bases and J gave up 7 bases, with 15 bases separating them. Germline V gene data show CDR1 as LNHDA and CDR2 as SQIVND (reference sequence). The CDR3 covers 14 residues. The CDR3 protein is CASSSTSLANEQFF. The CDR3 DNA sequence: TGTGCCAGTAGTTCTACTAGCTTGGCTAATGAGCAGTTCTTC.

The chain combines TRBV5-4 with TRBJ1-1; the D gene is possibly TRBD1 (5 bases). The CDR3 runs 14 residues. Germline V gene sequence: CDR1 SGHNT, CDR2 YYREEE (reference sequence). Trimming shortened V by 1 base and J by 0 bases, and 7 bases separated the two germline ends. CDR3 sequence reads: CASSLQGMNTEAFF. CDR3 bases: TGTGCCAGCAGCTTGCAGGGCATGAACACTGAAGCTTTCTTT.

The chain recombines TRBV9 with TRBJ2-5; 9 bases agree with TRBD2. Germline lookup yields CDR1 SGDLS and CDR2 YYNGEE. There are 16 residues in the CDR3. J gave up 0 bases and V 3 bases, and 6 bases lay outside the gene matches. For the CDR3, the DNA is TGTGCCAGCAGCGCCGGACTAGCGAATTACCAAGAGACCCAGTACTTC. This gives the protein CASSAGLANYQETQYF. The entire variable domain, with the rest obtained from reference TRBV9 and TRBJ2-5, is as follows: DSGVTQTPKHLITATGQRVTLRCSPRSGDLSVYWYQQSLDQGLQFLIQYYNGEERAKGNILERFSAQQFPDLHSELNLSSLELGDSALYFCASSAGLANYQETQYFGPGTRLLVL.

The chain has TRBV11-3 and TRBJ1-5, with 7 bases aligning to TRBD1. After removal of 3 bases from V and 0 bases from J, the junction contained 11 bases not matched to a gene. This CDR3 has 18 residues. Germline V gene sequence: CDR1 SGHNT, CDR2 YENEEA. CDR3 region: CASSFDKTGQDSNQPQHF. CDR3 nucleotides: TGTGCCAGCAGCTTCGACAAGACAGGGCAAGATAGCAATCAGCCCCAGCATTTT.

This clone has more than one count but fewer than ten. The chain combines TRBV5-1 with TRBJ2-1; a possible D gene is TRBD2 (6 bases). This CDR3 has 16 amino acids. Germline V gene data show CDR1 as SGHRS and CDR2 as YFSETQ. The ends were cut back, 0 bases at V and 5 bases at J, with 15 bases in the middle. The CDR3 DNA reads TGCGCCAGCAGCTTGGATCCTGGGAGGAGAAACAATGAGCAGTTCTTC. This codes for CASSLDPGRRNNEQFF.

The V call is TRBV9, the J call TRBJ1-4, with 11 bases that match TRBD1. CDR1 SGDLS and CDR2 YYNGEE come from the germline V gene. The V and J ends lost 4 bases and 8 bases, in that order; junction bases with no gene match: 7. The CDR3 length is 15 residues. CDR3 sequence: CASSTRTGGGEKLFF. The DNA for the CDR3 is TGTGCCAGCAGCACCCGGACAGGGGGCGGCGAAAAACTGTTTTTT.

CDR3 amino acids: CASSSRGDTQYF. In DNA form, the CDR3 reads TGTGCCAGCAGCTCCCGGGGGGATACGCAGTATTTT. This chain links TRBV7-2 with TRBJ2-3, with D perhaps matching TRBD2 (6 bases). V lost 4 bases to trimming and J lost 6 bases, with 8 bases between them. The CDR3 is made up of 12 amino acids. In germline, CDR1 is SGHTA, CDR2 FQGNSA.

A note on this clone: An end of the junction does not agree with germline; a read error may underlie this. The rearrangement joins TRBV7-9 to TRBJ1-2, with 7 nucleotides matching TRBD1. This CDR3 is 15 amino acids long. CDR1 and CDR2 (germline): SEHNR, FQNEAQ (reference sequence). CDR3 nucleotide sequence: TGTGCCAGCAGCTCCGACAGGGATCCTAACTATGGCTACGCCTTC. Its translation is CASSSDRDPNYGYAF.

The chain uses TRBV4-1 and TRBJ1-5; the D gene is possibly TRBD1 (6 bases). This CDR3 is built from 15 residues. Germline V gene data show CDR1 as MGHRA and CDR2 as YSYEKL. V lost 1 base and J 5 bases, leaving 12 bases between the germline ends. The CDR3 region has the DNA TGCGCCAGCAGCCAAGCCCGGGGGGGCGATCAGCCCCAGCATTTT. As protein: CASSQARGGDQPQHF.

This clone has more than one count but fewer than ten. V and J are TRBV28 and TRBJ2-3, with 13 bases aligning to TRBD2. Germline assignment: CDR1 MDHEN and CDR2 SYDVKM. J gave up 2 bases and V 1 base, and 15 bases lay outside the gene matches. This CDR3 is 21 amino acids long. The CDR3 nucleotides are TGTGCCAGCAGTTTATTTACGGGACTAGCGGGGAACCCTCTAGCCACAGATACGCAGTATTTT. As protein: CASSLFTGLAGNPLATDTQYF.

Of note for this clone: This specimen includes other DNA sequences encoding the same CDR3. This sequence joins TRBV6-5 and TRBJ1-2, with D uncertain. The CDR3 contains 11 residues. Germline V gene lookup returns CDR1 MNHEY and CDR2 SVGAGI. The V and J ends lost 5 bases and 5 bases respectively, with 6 bases between them. The CDR3 DNA follows: TGTGCCAGCAGTCCAGGTTATGGCTACACCTTC. This gives the protein CASSPGYGYTF.

The rearrangement links TRBV28 to TRBJ2-3; TRBD2 agrees at 13 bases. V was pared by 6 bases and J by 0 bases, with 6 bases of the junction left unmatched. The germline gives CDR1 MDHEN, CDR2 SYDVKM. The CDR3 totals 17 residues. The CDR3 coding sequence is TGTGCCAGCAGGGGACTAGCGGGGTCTCCTAGCACAGATACGCAGTATTTT. Its protein is CASRGLAGSPSTDTQYF.

This clone was recorded a few times. V usage is TRBV7-9 and J usage is TRBJ2-1; TRBD1 might be the D (6 bases). This CDR3 has 16 residues. The V end was cut by 4 bases, the J end by 2 bases, with 15 bases between. Germline V lookup: CDR1 SEHNR, CDR2 FQNEAQ (reference sequence). The CDR3 DNA reads TGTGCCAGCAGCTGGCCTCGGGACATCCCCTACAATGAGCAGTTCTTC. Its translation: CASSWPRDIPYNEQFF.